One sample yielded the 8 T cell receptor beta chains listed below, sequenced in a study of shared T cell receptors in the human thymus. The data were produced by immunoSEQ multiplex PCR, yet TCRdb's version contains in-frame clones alone and is incomplete. The profile shows approximately 730,000 clones, over 75% of them singletons. These data also formed part of another study, on human thymus T cells.

The material sequenced was thymocytes. The receptors come from a girl less than two years old with a congenital heart defect.

The chain carries TRBV28 and TRBJ1-1; 8 bases line up with TRBD1. J gave up 7 bases and V 5 bases, and 30 bases lay outside the gene matches. The CDR3 runs 21 residues. Germline lookup yields CDR1 MDHEN and CDR2 SYDVKM. The CDR3 DNA reads TGTGCCAGCAGTCCTTATTCCGGGGACAGGCGGAGGCCCCCACCGAAGATTGAAGCTTTCTTT. It specifies CASSPYSGDRRRPPPKIEAFF.

The rearrangement links TRBV6-6 to TRBJ1-2, with D possibly being TRBD1 (5 bases). The length of the CDR3 is 13 residues. Trimming shortened V by 7 bases and J by 7 bases, and 16 bases separated the two germline ends. In germline, CDR1 is MNHNY, CDR2 SVGAGI (reference sequence). CDR3: CASIPSRGGGYTF. The CDR3 DNA is TGTGCCAGCATCCCCTCGAGGGGAGGTGGCTACACCTTC.

The genes are TRBV6-5 and TRBJ1-6; the D is unclear. The CDR3 is 16 residues long. The germline V gene has CDR1 MNHEY and CDR2 SVGAGI. The germline V and J ends were trimmed by 2 bases and 7 bases, with 15 bases remaining between them. CDR3 residues: CASSYRVPSGNSPLHF. In DNA, the CDR3 is TGTGCCAGCAGTTACAGAGTCCCGTCGGGGAATTCACCCCTCCACTTT.

The rearrangement uses TRBV4-1 and TRBJ2-3; 10 nucleotides match TRBD2. This CDR3 comprises 14 residues. The germline V gene encodes CDR1 MGHRA and CDR2 YSYEKL. Trimming cost V 3 bases and J 5 bases; bases outside gene matches: 2. The CDR3 protein is CASSQGTSEDTQYF. The CDR3 DNA follows: TGCGCCAGCAGCCAGGGGACTAGCGAAGATACGCAGTATTTT.

In this sample, this clone turned up a few times. The chain is built from TRBV5-5 and TRBJ1-2; a weak D match, TRBD1 (5 bases). The germline CDR1 and CDR2 sequences are SGHKS and YYEKEE (reference sequence). The V end was cut by 2 bases, the J end by 3 bases, with 11 bases between. This CDR3 has 14 amino acids. The CDR3 sequence: CASSFNGAHYGYTF. The CDR3 DNA is TGTGCCAGCAGCTTTAATGGGGCACACTATGGCTACACCTTC.

This chain connects TRBV2 to TRBJ1-3; 7 bases line up with TRBD1. CDR1 SNHLY and CDR2 FYNNEI come from the germline V gene. CDR3 size: 12 residues. The junction had 6 bases not matched to a gene; V was cut back by 7 bases and J by 9 bases. CDR3 loop: CASTRDSFTIYF. CDR3 in DNA: TGTGCCAGCACCCGGGACAGTTTCACCATATATTTT.

V is TRBV6-5 and J is TRBJ1-2, with TRBD1 matching 9 bases. The CDR3 length is 15 residues. Trimming at V came to 2 bases and at J to 5 bases, leaving 6 bases not matched to a gene. CDR1 and CDR2 (germline): MNHEY, SVGAGI. The CDR3 sequence is CASSYLDRGIYGYTF. In DNA form, the CDR3 reads TGTGCCAGCAGTTACCTCGACAGGGGGATATATGGCTACACCTTC.

The sample holds one count of this clone. This chain uses TRBV25-1 with TRBJ2-5, with 9 bases matching TRBD1. The CDR3 contains 15 residues. The ends lost 2 bases at V and 4 bases at J; junction bases unmatched: 5. In germline, CDR1 is MGHDK, CDR2 SYGVNS. This CDR3 reads CASSEHRGPGETQYF. In DNA form, the CDR3 reads TGTGCCAGCAGTGAACACAGGGGGCCGGGAGAGACCCAGTACTTC. The full variable domain, with the rest looked up from reference TRBV25-1 and TRBJ2-5, is EADIYQTPRYLVIGTGKKITLECSQTMGHDKMYWYQQDPGMELHLIHYSYGVNSTEKGDLSSESTVSRIRTEHFPLTLESARPSHTSQYLCASSEHRGPGETQYFGPGTRLLVL.